This T cell receptor beta chain was retrieved from a study of T cell changes during pregnancy in multiple sclerosis (dated by TCRdb to between 2018 and 2020). For context, the study as a whole: The study looked at changes in the T cell repertoire across pregnancy in women with multiple sclerosis.

This clone was observed a few times. What this receptor recognizes is not known. Nothing much larger sits one base from this clone, and base qualities are not available. Cut back by 0 bases and 5 bases, the V and J ends lie 16 bases apart. Counted from cysteine to phenylalanine, this CDR3 has 16 amino acids. CDR3 DNA only is kept here, 48 bases in frame from base 1. CDR1 and CDR2 are read off the germline V gene as MGHRA and YSYEKL. Receptor libraries were prepared by the immunoSEQ multiplex PCR assay. Here the immuneACCESS table is served through TCRdb, limited to in-frame sequences with V and J called. Missing clones are a known gap in these copies; in checked studies unresolved V genes cover under half, and the rest lacks a known reason. The sample records 30,000 to 35,000 clones, about nine tenths of which are singletons. In total, the top ten clones hold 9.5% to 12% of the sample.

The V and J segments used are TRBV4-1 and TRBJ1-2; 5 matching bases give a weak D call of TRBD1. The clonotype was recovered from a female donor with multiple sclerosis, enrolled in a pregnancy study. Here the sequenced sample was CD8+ T cells from peripheral blood mononuclear cells, taken before pregnancy. The base sequence is TGCGCCAGCAGCCAAGATAGAAGGACACCACATTATGGCTACACCTTC. Its translation is CASSQDRRTPHYGYTF.